A selection of T cell receptor beta chains follows, all from one sample in a study of blood T cell repertoires in COVID-19. TCRdb keeps only in-frame clones here, not all; method: immunoSEQ multiplex PCR. The repertoire holds over 200,000 clones, with around 75% as singletons. What was sequenced was peripheral blood. The receptors here all came from a human donor in a cohort sampled during active COVID-19. CDR3s include the opening cysteine and the closing phenylalanine or tryptophan. The D gene is left open where the match is weak. Clone size appears in some rows only: once, few, many, or a class for an expanded clone.

j_gene	d_gene	v_gene	abundance	CDR3aa	CDR3nt
TRBJ2-1	TRBD2	TRBV27	-	CASSFSGRGYNEQFF	TGTGCCAGCAGTTTTAGCGGGAGAGGATACAATGAGCAGTTCTTC
TRBJ2-7	-	TRBV19	few	CASSRDRRYEQYF	TGTGCCAGTAGTAGAGACAGGCGCTACGAGCAGTACTTC
TRBJ2-7	-	TRBV7-9	-	CASSLVGGGGYEQYF	TGTGCCAGCAGCTTAGTAGGGGGAGGGGGCTACGAGCAGTACTTC
TRBJ2-1	TRBD1	TRBV7-3	-	CASSPGRGSYNEQFF	TGTGCCAGCAGCCCCGGCAGGGGGTCCTACAATGAGCAGTTCTTC
TRBJ2-3	TRBD2	TRBV5-1	-	CASSQGLAGDTQYF	TGCGCCAGCAGCCAAGGACTAGCTGGAGATACGCAGTATTTT
TRBJ2-1	-	TRBV18	-	CASSPLIAVYNEQFF	TGTGCCAGCTCACCCCTGATAGCGGTCTACAATGAGCAGTTCTTC
TRBJ2-1	TRBD2	TRBV18	-	CASSQRGSQSYNEQFF	TGTGCCAGCTCCCAGCGGGGGAGTCAGTCCTACAATGAGCAGTTCTTC
TRBJ1-2	-	TRBV27	-	CASSVRQVGFYGYTF	TGTGCCAGCAGTGTAAGACAGGTCGGTTTCTATGGCTACACCTTC
TRBJ1-4	-	TRBV3-1/TRBV3-2	-	CASSQRRGTANEKLFF	TGTGCCAGCAGCCAGCGTAGGGGGACCGCTAATGAAAAACTGTTTTTT
TRBJ2-5	TRBD2	TRBV4-1	-	CASSHPTSGSGRETQYF	TGCGCCAGCAGCCACCCCACTAGCGGGAGTGGCCGAGAGACCCAGTACTTC
TRBJ2-5	TRBD2	TRBV30	-	CASGERGPQDF	TGTGCCTCAGGGGAGCGGGGGCCCCAGGACTTC
TRBJ1-1	-	TRBV28	once	CASSLGRNTEAFF	TGTGCCAGCAGTTTAGGCAGGAACACTGAAGCTTTCTTT
TRBJ2-1	TRBD2	TRBV5-1	-	CASSLAGSGIDEQFF	TGCGCCAGCAGCTTGGCGGGTAGCGGGATAGATGAGCAGTTCTTC
TRBJ2-7	TRBD1	TRBV24-1	-	CATSDSGQGRYEQYF	TGTGCCACCAGTGATTCCGGACAGGGGCGGTACGAGCAGTACTTC
TRBJ1-4	TRBD1	TRBV5-4	-	CASSLRTGGVDEKLFF	TGTGCCAGCAGCCTTCGGACAGGGGGGGTTGATGAAAAACTGTTTTTT